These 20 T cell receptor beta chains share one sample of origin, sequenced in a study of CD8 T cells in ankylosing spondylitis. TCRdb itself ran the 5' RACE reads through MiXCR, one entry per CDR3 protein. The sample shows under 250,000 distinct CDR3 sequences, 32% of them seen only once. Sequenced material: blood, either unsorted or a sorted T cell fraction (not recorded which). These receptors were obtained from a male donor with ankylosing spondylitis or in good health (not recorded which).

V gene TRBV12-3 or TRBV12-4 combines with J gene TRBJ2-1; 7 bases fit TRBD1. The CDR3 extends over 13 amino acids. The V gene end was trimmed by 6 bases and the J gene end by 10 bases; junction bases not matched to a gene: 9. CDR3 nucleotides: TGTGCCAGCAGCTATGCGGACAGGAACGAGCAGTTCTTC. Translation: CASSYADRNEQFF.

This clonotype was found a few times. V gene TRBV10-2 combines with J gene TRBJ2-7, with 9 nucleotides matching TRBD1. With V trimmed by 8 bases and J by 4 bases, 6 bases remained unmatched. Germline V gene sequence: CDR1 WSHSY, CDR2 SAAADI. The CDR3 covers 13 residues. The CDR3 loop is CASRVGQGYEQYF. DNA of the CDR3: TGCGCCAGCCGAGTGGGACAGGGATACGAGCAGTACTTC.

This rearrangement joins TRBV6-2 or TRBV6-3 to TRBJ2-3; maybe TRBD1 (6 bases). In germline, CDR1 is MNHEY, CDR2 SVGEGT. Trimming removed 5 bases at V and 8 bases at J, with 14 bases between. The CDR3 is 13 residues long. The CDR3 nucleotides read TGTGCCAGCAGTGACCGGGACAAGGGTACGCAGTATTTT. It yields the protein CASSDRDKGTQYF.

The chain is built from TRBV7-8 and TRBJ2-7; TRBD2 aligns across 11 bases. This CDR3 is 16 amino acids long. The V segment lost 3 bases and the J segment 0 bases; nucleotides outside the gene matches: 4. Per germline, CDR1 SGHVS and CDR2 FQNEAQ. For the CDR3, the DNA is TGTGCCAGCAGCTTCCCTAGCGGGGGGTTCTCCTACGAGCAGTACTTC. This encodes CASSFPSGGFSYEQYF.

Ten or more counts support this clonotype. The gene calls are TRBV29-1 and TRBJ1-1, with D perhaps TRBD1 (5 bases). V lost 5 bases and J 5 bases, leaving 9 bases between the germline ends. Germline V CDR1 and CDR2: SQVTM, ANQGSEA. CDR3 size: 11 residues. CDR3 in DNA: TGCAGCGTTCCAGGGAGGACTGAAGCTTTCTTT. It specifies CSVPGRTEAFF.

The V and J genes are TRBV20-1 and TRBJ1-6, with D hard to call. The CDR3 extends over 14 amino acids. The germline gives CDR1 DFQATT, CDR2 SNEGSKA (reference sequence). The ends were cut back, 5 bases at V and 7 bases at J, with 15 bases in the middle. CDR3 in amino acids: CSALPGLNNSPLHF. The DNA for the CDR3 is TGCAGTGCTCTCCCAGGACTCAACAATTCACCCCTCCACTTT.

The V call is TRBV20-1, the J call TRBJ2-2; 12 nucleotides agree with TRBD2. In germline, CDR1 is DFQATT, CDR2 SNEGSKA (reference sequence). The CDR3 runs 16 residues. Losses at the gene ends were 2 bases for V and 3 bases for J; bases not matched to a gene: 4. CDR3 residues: CSARQASGGDTGELFF. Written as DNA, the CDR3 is TGCAGTGCTAGACAGGCTAGCGGGGGGGACACCGGGGAGCTGTTTTTT.

This chain's CDR3 is CSVDRFNNEQFF. CDR3 sequence (DNA): TGCAGCGTCGACAGGTTCAACAATGAGCAGTTCTTC. The chain carries TRBV29-1 and TRBJ2-1, with a tentative D call TRBD1 (6 bases). The CDR3 sequence is 12 residues long. Trimming pared 6 bases from V and 5 bases from J, leaving 11 bases between. The germline V gene has CDR1 SQVTM and CDR2 ANQGSEA.

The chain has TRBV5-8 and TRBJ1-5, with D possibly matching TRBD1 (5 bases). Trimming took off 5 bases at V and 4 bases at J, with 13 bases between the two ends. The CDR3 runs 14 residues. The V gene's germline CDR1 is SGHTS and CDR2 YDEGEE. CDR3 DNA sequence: TGTGCCAGCAGTTTTCGGGGGGGTAATCAGCCCCAGCATTTT. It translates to CASSFRGGNQPQHF.

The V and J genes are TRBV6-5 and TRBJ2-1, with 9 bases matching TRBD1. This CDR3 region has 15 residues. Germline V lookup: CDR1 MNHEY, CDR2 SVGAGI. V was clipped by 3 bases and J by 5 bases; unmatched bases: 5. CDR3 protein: CASSYVGQGDNEQFF. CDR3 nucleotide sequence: TGTGCCAGCAGTTATGTGGGACAGGGCGACAATGAGCAGTTCTTC.

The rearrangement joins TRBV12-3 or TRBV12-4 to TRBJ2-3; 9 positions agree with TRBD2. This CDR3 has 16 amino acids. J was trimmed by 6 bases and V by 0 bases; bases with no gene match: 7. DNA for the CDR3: TGTGCCAGCAGTTTAGCCGCGTGGAGCGGGGGGGATACGCAGTATTTT. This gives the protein CASSLAAWSGGDTQYF.

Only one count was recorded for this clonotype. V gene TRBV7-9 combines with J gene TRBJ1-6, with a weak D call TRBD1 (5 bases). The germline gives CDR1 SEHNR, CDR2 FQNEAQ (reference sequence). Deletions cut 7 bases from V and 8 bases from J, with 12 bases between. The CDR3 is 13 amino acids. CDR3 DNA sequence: TGTGCCAGCACCGGGGGGTCAGATTCACCCCTCCACTTT. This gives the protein CASTGGSDSPLHF.

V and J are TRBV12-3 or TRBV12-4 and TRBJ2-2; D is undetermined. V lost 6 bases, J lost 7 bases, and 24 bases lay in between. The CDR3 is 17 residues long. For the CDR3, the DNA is TGTGCCAGCAGCTATCGTTGGTTGCGCGAAGTTGGCGGGGAGCTGTTTTTT. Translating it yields CASSYRWLREVGGELFF.

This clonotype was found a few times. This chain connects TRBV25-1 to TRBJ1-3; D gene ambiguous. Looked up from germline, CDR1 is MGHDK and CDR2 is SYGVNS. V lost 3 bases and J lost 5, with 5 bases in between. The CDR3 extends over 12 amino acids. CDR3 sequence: CASSDWRNTIYF. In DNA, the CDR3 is TGTGCCAGCAGTGATTGGCGAAACACCATATATTTT.

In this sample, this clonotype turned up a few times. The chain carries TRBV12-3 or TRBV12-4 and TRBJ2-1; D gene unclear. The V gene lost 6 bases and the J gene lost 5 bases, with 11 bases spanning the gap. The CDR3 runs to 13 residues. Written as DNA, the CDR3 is TGTGCCAGCAGGGGCAGAACTAACAATGAGCAGTTCTTC. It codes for CASRGRTNNEQFF.

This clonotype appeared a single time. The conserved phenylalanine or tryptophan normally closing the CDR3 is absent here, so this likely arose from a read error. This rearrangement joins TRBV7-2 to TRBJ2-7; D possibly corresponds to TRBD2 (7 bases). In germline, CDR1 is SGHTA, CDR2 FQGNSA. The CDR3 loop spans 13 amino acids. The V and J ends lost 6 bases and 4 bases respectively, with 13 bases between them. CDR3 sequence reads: CASSYGGQYEQYI. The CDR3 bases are TGTGCCAGCAGTTACGGGGGGCAGTACGAGCAGTACATC.

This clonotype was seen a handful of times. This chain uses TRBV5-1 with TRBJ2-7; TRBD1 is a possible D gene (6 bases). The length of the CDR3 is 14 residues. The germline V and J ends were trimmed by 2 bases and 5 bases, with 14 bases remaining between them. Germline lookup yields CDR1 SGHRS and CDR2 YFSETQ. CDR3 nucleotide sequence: TGCGCCAGCAGCTTTTCACAGGGCAGGGACGAGCAGTACTTC. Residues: CASSFSQGRDEQYF.

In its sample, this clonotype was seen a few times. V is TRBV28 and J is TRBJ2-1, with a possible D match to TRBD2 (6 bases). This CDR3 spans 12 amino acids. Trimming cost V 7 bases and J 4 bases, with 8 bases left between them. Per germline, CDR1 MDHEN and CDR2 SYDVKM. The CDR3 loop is CASKEGYNEQFF. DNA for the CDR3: TGTGCCAGCAAGGAGGGGTACAATGAGCAGTTCTTC.

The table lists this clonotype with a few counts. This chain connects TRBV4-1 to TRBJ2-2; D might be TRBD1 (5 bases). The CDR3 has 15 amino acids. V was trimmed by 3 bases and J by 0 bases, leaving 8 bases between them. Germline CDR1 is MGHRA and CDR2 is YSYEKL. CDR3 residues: CASSQMTANTGELFF. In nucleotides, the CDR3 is TGCGCCAGCAGCCAGATGACAGCGAACACCGGGGAGCTGTTTTTT.

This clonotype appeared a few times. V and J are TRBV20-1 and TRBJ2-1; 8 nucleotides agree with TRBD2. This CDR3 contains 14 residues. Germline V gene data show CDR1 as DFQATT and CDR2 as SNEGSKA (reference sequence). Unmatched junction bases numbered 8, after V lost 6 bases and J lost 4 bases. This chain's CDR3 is CSAVPGGLYNEQFF. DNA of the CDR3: TGCAGTGCCGTTCCGGGGGGGCTTTACAATGAGCAGTTCTTC.